This paragraph reports one TCR beta chain. Other DNA sequences of this sample code for an identical CDR3. CD45RO-negative CD8 cells positively selected for CCR7 made up the naive population, which excluded terminally differentiated effector memory CD45RA+ cells. V was pared by 5 bases and J by 1 base, with 9 bases between. Germline CDR1 and CDR2: SEHNR and FQNEAQ (reference sequence). CDR3 size: 15 residues. The entry originates in a study of shared clonotypes between healthy human individuals. Libraries were prepared by immunoSEQ multiplex PCR; TCRdb keeps only in-frame clonotypes and omits some of them. The repertoire has just over 2,000,000 clones, roughly 94% of them found once; the top ten carry 0.85% to 1.2%.

The source of this sequence is a man between 18 and 29 years old in good health. Material: naive CD8+ T cells sorted from blood. V is TRBV7-9 and J is TRBJ2-6; perhaps TRBD1 as D (5 bases). CDR3 sequence: CASSLSGSGANVLTF. In nucleotides, the CDR3 is TGTGCCAGCAGCCTCTCAGGGTCTGGGGCCAACGTCCTGACTTTC.